This TCR beta chain emerged from a study of tumor-infiltrating lymphocytes in oesophageal squamous cell carcinoma. The CDR3 loop spans 14 amino acids. Per the germline V gene, CDR1 is MGHRA and CDR2 is YSYEKL. TCRdb reprocessed the PCR reads with MiXCR, giving one entry per CDR3 protein. The sample consists of some 11,000 distinct CDR3 sequences, roughly 52% of them appearing once. The sequenced material came from esophageal tumor tissue. This TCR came from a female donor with esophageal squamous cell carcinoma. The chain couples TRBV4-1 to TRBJ2-4, with D possibly matching TRBD1 (5 bases). The assigned J gene may be wrong: the sequence end matches TRBJ2-1 better. The CDR3 nucleotides read TGCGCCAGCAGCCAAGACAGGGTTTCCTACGAGCAGTTCTTC. It yields the protein CASSQDRVSYEQFF.